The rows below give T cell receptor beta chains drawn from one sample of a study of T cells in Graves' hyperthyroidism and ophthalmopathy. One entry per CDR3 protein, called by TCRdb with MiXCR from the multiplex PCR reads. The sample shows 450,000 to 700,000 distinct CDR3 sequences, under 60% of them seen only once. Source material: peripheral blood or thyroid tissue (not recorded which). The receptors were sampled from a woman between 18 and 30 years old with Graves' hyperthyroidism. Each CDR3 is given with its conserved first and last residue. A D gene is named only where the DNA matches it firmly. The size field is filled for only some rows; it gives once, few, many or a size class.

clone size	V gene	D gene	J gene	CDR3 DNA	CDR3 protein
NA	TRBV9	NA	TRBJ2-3	TGTGTCAGCAGCGTAGTCCTCACAGATACGCAGTATTTT	CVSSVVLTDTQYF
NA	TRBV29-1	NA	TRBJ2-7	TGCAGCGCCCCCGGGAACTCCTACGAGCAGTACTTC	CSAPGNSYEQYF
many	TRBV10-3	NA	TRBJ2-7	TGTGCCATCAGTGACGAGGTGTTGGGCTACGAGCAGTACTTC	CAISDEVLGYEQYF
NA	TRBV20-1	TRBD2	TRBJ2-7	TGCAGTTGCGTAGCGGGAGGGCCGGGTTCCTACGAGCAGTACTTC	CSCVAGGPGSYEQYF
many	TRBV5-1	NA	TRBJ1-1	TGCGCCAGCAGATGGGGCCGGGAGACTGAAGCTTTCTTT	CASRWGRETEAFF
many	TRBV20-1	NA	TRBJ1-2	TGCAGTGCTACAAACCTACCGAGGGACTATGGCTACACCTTC	CSATNLPRDYGYTF
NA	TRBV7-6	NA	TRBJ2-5	TGTGCCAGCAGCTTAAGTGAGGACCACGAGACCCAGTACTTC	CASSLSEDHETQYF
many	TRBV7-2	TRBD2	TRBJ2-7	TGTGCCAGCACCCTAGCGGGAGTGTACGAGCAGTACTTC	CASTLAGVYEQYF
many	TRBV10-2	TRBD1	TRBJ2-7	TGCGCCAGCAGAGGAATAACAGGGGAGAACTACGAGCAGTACTTC	CASRGITGENYEQYF
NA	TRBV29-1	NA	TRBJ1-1	TGCAGCGTTGAAACGGATATGAACACTGAAGCTTTCTTT	CSVETDMNTEAFF
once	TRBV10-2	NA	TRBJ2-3	TGCGCCAGCAGTGATACGACTAGGCCTAGCACAGATACGCAGTATTTT	CASSDTTRPSTDTQYF
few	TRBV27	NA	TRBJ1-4	TGTGCCAGCAGTTCGCCAGGAGCGAATGAAAAACTGTTTTTT	CASSSPGANEKLFF
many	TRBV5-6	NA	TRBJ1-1	TGTGCCAGCAGCACTCGGAGGTTTTCGGCTTTCTTT	CASSTRRFSAFF
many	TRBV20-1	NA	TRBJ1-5	TGCAGTGCTGAACAGGGCTGGGGCAATCAGCCCCAGCATTTT	CSAEQGWGNQPQHF
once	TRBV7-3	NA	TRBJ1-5	TGTGTCAGCAGCCTGGCCTCTAATCAGTCCCAGCATTTT	CVSSLASNQSQHF